The source of this T cell receptor beta chain is a study of metastatic and nonmetastatic thyroid tumors. Study overall: Repertoires from malignant and benign thyroid patients were compared across blood and tumor or nodule tissue.

Through MiXCR, TCRdb re-clonotyped the PCR reads. Among 20,000 to 25,000 clones listed, approximately 25% were seen once. No patient had received any treatment before thyroid surgery. The V gene lost 0 bases and the J gene lost 9 bases, with 15 bases spanning the gap. The CDR3 is made up of 15 amino acids. CDR1 is SGHTA, CDR2 FQGTGA, per germline. This clone was counted many times. Its antigen is currently unknown. Findings and limits, study-wide: Compared with benign nodules, malignant thyroid tumors were reported to have significantly higher TCR beta diversity in both blood and tumor.

The V call is TRBV7-3, the J call TRBJ2-1, with D tentatively TRBD1 (6 bases). The receptor was derived from a female donor with papillary thyroid cancer or a benign thyroid nodule (not recorded which). Some clones in this sample may be carry-over from other donors' samples. Source material: tumor tissue. The CDR3 region is CASSLTSGDPSEQFF. CDR3 DNA sequence: TGTGCCAGCAGCTTAACTTCAGGGGATCCTTCTGAGCAGTTCTTC.